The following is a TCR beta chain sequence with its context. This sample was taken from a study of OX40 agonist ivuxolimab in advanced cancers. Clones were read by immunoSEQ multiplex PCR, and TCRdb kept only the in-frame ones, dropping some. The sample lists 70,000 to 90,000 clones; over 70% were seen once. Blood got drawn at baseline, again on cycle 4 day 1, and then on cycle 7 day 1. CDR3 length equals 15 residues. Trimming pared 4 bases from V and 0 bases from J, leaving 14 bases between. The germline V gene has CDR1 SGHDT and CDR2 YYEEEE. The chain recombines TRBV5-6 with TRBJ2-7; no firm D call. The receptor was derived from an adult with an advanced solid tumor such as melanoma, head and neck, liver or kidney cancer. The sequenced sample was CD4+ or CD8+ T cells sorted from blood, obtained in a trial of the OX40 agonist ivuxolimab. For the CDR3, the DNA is TGTGCCAGCAGCGCGTGGTCGCGCAGCTCCTACGAGCAGTACTTC. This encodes CASSAWSRSSYEQYF.